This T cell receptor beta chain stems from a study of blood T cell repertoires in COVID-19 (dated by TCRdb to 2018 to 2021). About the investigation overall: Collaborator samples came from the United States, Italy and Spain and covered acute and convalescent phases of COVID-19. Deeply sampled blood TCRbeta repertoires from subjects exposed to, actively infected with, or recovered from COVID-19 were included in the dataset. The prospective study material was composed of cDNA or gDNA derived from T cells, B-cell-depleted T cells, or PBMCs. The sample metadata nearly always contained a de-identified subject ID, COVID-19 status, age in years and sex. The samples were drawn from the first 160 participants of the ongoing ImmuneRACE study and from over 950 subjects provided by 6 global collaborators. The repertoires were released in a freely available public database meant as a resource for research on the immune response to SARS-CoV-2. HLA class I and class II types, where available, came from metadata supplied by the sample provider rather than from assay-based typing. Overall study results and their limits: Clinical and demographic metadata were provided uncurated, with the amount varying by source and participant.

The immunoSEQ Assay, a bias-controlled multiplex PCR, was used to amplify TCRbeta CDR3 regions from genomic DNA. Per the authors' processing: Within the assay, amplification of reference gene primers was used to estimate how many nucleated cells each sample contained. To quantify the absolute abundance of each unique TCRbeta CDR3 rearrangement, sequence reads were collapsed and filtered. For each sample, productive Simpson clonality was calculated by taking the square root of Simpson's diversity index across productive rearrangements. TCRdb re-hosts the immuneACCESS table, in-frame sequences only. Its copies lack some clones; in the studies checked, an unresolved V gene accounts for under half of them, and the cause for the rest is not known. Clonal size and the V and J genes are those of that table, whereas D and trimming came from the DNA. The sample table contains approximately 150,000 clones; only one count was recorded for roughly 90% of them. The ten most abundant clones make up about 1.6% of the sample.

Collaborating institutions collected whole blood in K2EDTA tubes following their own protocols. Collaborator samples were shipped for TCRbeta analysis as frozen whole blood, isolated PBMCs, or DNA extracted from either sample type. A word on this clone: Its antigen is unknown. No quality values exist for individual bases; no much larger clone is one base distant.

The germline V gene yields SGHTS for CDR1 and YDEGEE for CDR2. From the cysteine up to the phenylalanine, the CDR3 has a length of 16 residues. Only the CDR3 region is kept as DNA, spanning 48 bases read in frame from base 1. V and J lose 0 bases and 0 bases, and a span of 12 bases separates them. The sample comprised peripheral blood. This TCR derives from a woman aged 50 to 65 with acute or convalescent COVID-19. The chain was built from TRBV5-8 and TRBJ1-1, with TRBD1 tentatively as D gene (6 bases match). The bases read TGTGCCAGCAGCTTGGGGACAGTTTACATGAACACTGAAGCTTTCTTT. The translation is CASSLGTVYMNTEAFF.